This section outlines one T cell receptor (beta chain) sequence together with its context. Its antigen remains undetermined. No base quality values were provided; no much bigger clone lies one nucleotide off. These data belong to a study of OX40 agonist ivuxolimab in advanced cancers. Describing the broader study: Ivuxolimab, which targeted the costimulatory receptor OX40 (CD134), was an agonistic, fully human IgG2 monoclonal antibody. Of the approximately 50 dose-escalation patients, hepatocellular carcinoma was present in some 19, melanoma in around 15, renal cell carcinoma in 9 and head and neck cancer in 9. Partial responses occurred in three dose-escalation patients: two with cutaneous melanoma and one with hepatocellular carcinoma. Intravenous ivuxolimab was administered to patients every 2 weeks at six dose levels: 0.01, 0.1, 0.3, 1.5, 3 and 10 mg/kg. The paper covers the monotherapy dose-escalation part of the phase I ivuxolimab trial, which included N ≈ 50 patients. Patients were allowed to have had prior anti-PD-1, anti-PD-L1 or anti-CTLA-4 therapy, and approximately 40% of the dose-escalation patients had been treated with checkpoint inhibitors. Peripheral TCRbeta sequencing was intended to test whether TCR sequence diversity was altered and clonal T-cell expansion was caused by ivuxolimab. In the dose-escalation cohort, roughly 82% of patients were male, and the mean age was 60 years with a range of roughly 23 to 90.

Genomic DNA was extracted from sorted cells for sequencing of the TCRbeta CDR3 region. The immunoSEQ Assay was used for sequencing of TCRbeta CDR3 regions. In its TCRdb copy, this immuneACCESS table keeps in-frame sequences only and misses some clones. Where compared with another copy, unresolved V genes explain less than half of these, and the others have no known cause. This sample comprises some 100,000 clones, 90% of them detected only once. About 0.29% of the sample comes from the top ten. The trial excluded patients who had a history of autoimmune disease or who were on systemic immunosuppression. Peripheral blood for TCR sequencing was collected from all dose cohorts at baseline, on cycle 4 day 1, and on cycle 7 day 1. Samples were obtained from an open-label, multicenter, first-in-human phase I dose-escalation trial of ivuxolimab. Adults with locally advanced or metastatic melanoma, renal cell, hepatocellular, or head and neck squamous cell carcinoma were enrolled in the trial. CD4+ and CD8+ T cells were sorted separately from peripheral blood before TCR sequencing.

V is pared back by 1 base and J by 0 bases, with 7 bases lying between the germline termini. The CDR3 starts with the cysteine, ends with the phenylalanine, and has 15 residues. Left in the record is the CDR3 DNA by itself, 45 bases read in frame from the first base. In the germline V gene (reference sequence), CDR1 corresponds to LNHNV and CDR2 to YYDKDF. What the authors observed across the whole study: The antigen specificity of the clonally expanded peripheral T cells was not determined. In the 0.1-3.0 mg/kg groups, partial responders were among the patients with the lowest normalized peripheral clonal expansion, particularly in CD8+ T cells. On average, CD8+ T cells showed more expanded clones than CD4+ T cells after ivuxolimab. At doses of 0.1 to 3.0 mg/kg, clonal expansion of both CD4+ and CD8+ blood T cells was observed from baseline to week 6. Low levels of normalized T-cell clonal expansion were also seen in some patients who did not respond.

The chain uses TRBV15 and TRBJ2-1, with TRBD2 tentatively as D gene (6 bases match). This receptor was taken from an adult with an advanced solid tumor such as melanoma, head and neck, liver or kidney cancer. This specimen consisted of CD4+ or CD8+ T cells sorted from blood, obtained in a trial of the OX40 agonist ivuxolimab. The nucleotides read TGTGCCACCAGCAGAGCGCGGGGCTCCTACAATGAGCAGTTCTTC. Its amino acids are CATSRARGSYNEQFF.